The entry below gives a single T cell receptor beta chain sequence along with its context. This sample was included in a study of blood T cell repertoires in COVID-19. About the research overall: From T cells, B-cell-depleted T cells, or PBMCs came the material, which was cDNA or gDNA.

The germline V gene has CDR1 MDHEN and CDR2 SYDVKM. CDR3 size: 13 residues. Trimming removed 3 bases from V and 5 bases from J, with 10 bases in between. Profiled with immunoSEQ multiplex PCR; TCRdb holds only in-frame clones, not every one. The top ten hold around 10% of the sample, which has 270,000 or so clones, under 90% seen once. The specimen was peripheral blood. The V and J genes are TRBV28 and TRBJ2-5, with unresolved D. The origin of this receptor is a woman aged 25-40 years with COVID-19, enrolled during active disease. CDR3 loop: CASSFPSRETQYF. The CDR3 region has the DNA TGTGCCAGCAGTTTTCCGAGTCGGGAGACCCAGTACTTC.